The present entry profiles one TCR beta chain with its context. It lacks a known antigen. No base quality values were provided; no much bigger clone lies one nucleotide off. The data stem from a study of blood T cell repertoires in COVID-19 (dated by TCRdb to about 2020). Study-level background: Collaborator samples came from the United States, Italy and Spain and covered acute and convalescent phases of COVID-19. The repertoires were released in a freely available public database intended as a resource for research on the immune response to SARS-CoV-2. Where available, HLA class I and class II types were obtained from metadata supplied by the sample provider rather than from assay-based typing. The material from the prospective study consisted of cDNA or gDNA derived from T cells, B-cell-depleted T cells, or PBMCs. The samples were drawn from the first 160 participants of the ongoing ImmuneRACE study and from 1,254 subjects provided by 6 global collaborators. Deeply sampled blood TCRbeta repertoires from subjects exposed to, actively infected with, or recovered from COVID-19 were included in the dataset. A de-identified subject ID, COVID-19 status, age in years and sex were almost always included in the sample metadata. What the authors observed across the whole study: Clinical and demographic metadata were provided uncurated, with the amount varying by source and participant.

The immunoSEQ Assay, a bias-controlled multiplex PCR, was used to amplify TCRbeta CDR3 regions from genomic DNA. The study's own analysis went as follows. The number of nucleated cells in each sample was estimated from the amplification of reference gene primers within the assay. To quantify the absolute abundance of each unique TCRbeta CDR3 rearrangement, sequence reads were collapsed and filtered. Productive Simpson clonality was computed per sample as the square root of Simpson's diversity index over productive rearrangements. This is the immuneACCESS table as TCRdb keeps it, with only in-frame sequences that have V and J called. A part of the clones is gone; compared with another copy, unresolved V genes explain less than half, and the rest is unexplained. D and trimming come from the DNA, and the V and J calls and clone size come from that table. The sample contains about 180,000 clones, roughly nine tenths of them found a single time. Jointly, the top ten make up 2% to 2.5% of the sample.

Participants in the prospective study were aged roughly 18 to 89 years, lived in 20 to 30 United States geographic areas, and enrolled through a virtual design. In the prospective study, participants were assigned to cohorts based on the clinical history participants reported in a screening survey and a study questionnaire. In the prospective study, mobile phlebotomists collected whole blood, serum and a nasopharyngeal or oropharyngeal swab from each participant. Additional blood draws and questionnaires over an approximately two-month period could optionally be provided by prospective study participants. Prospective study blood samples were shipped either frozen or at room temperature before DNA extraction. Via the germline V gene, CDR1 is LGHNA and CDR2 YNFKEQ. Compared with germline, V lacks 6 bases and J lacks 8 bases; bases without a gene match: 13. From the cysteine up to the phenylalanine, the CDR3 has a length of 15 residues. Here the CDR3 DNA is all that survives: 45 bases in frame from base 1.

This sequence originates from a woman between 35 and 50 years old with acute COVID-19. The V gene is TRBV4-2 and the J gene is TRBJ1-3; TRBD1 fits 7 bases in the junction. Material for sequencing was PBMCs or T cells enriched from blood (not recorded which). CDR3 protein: CASRGQRFSMDTIYF. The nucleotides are TGTGCCAGCAGGGGACAGCGTTTCTCTATGGACACCATATATTTT.